This T cell receptor (beta chain) was captured in a study of T cell repertoires in cytomegalovirus infection. TCRdb reprocessed the reads via MiXCR and lists one record per CDR3 protein. The table lists 900,000 to 950,000 distinct CDR3 sequences, around 30% of them singletons. In this sample, this clonotype turned up a few times. Its antigen is undetermined. Trimming removed 5 bases at V and 0 bases at J, with 14 bases between. This CDR3 comprises 17 residues. The germline CDR1 and CDR2 sequences are MNHEY and SVGEGT. Sequenced here: cultured CD8+ T cells from PBMCs, sampled from culture after CMV antigen stimulation. The source of this sequence is a human donor in good health (CMV status not recorded). Some clones in this sample may be carry-over from other donors' samples. The chain couples TRBV6-2 or TRBV6-3 to TRBJ2-6, with D unclear. In DNA form, the CDR3 reads TGTGCCAGCAGTCCCTCAGTAGCCTACTCTGGGGCCAACGTCCTGACTTTC. This codes for CASSPSVAYSGANVLTF.